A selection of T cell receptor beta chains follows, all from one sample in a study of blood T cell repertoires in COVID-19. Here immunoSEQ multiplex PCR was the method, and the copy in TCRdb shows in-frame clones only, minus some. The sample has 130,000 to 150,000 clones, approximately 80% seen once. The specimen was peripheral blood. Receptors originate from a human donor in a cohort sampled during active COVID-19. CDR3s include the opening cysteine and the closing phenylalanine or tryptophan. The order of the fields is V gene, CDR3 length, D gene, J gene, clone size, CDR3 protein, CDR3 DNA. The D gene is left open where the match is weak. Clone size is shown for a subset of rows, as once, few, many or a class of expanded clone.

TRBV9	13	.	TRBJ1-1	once	CASSVGQDTEAFF	TGTGCCAGCAGCGTAGGACAGGACACTGAAGCTTTCTTT
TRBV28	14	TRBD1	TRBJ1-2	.	CASRDTGGGYGYTF	TGTGCCAGCAGAGACACAGGGGGCGGTTATGGCTACACCTTC
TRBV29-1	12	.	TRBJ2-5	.	CSVWAGAETQYF	TGCAGCGTTTGGGCAGGGGCAGAGACCCAGTACTTC
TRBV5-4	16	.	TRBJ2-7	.	CASSLGGASGTYEQYF	TGTGCCAGCAGCTTGGGGGGGGCTAGCGGAACCTACGAGCAGTACTTC
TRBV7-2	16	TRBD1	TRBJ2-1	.	CASSLSGQGAVNEQFF	TGTGCCAGCAGCCTCTCGGGACAGGGGGCTGTCAATGAGCAGTTCTTC
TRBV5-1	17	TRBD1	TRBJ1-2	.	CASSLGDRGGENYGYTF	TGCGCCAGCAGCTTGGGGGACAGGGGTGGTGAGAACTATGGCTACACCTTC
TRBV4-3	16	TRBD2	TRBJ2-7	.	CASSHFRASGFYEQYF	TGCGCCAGCAGCCATTTTAGGGCTAGCGGGTTCTACGAGCAGTACTTC
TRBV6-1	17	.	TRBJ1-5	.	CASSDSGGGWINQPQHF	TGTGCCAGCAGTGATTCGGGGGGCGGTTGGATCAATCAGCCCCAGCATTTT
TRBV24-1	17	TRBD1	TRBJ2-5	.	CATSEAGTARNQETQYF	TGTGCCACCAGTGAGGCTGGGACAGCGAGAAACCAAGAGACCCAGTACTTC
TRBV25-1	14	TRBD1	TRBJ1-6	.	CANNFRDRPTPLHF	TGTGCCAACAATTTCCGGGACAGGCCAACACCCCTCCACTTT
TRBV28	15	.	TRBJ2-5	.	CASSDIQGGKETQYF	TGTGCCAGCAGTGATATCCAGGGCGGAAAAGAGACCCAGTACTTC
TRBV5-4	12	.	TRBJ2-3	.	CASRRDTDTQYF	TGTGCCAGCAGGCGGGACACAGATACGCAGTATTTT
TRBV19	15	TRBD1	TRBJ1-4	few	CASSIWGTANEKLFF	TGTGCCAGTAGTATCTGGGGGACAGCGAATGAAAAACTGTTTTTT
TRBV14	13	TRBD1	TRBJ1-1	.	CASSQQGQGEAFF	TGTGCCAGCAGCCAACAGGGACAGGGGGAAGCTTTCTTT
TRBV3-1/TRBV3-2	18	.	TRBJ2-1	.	CASSQPTAVSSSYNEQFF	TGTGCCAGCAGCCAACCGACAGCAGTCTCTAGCTCCTACAATGAGCAGTTCTTC
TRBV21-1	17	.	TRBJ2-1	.	CASSPPAAGGTYNEQFF	TGTGCCAGCAGCCCCCCTGCGGCGGGAGGGACCTACAATGAGCAGTTCTTC
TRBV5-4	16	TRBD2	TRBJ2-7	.	CASSRRGTSGAYEQYF	TGTGCCAGCAGCCGGAGGGGGACTAGCGGGGCCTACGAGCAGTACTTC
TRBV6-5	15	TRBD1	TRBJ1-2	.	CASSPTGTGDYGYTF	TGTGCCAGCAGTCCTACCGGGACAGGGGACTATGGCTACACCTTC
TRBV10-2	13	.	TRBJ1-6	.	CATRQDNNSPLHF	TGCGCCACCCGACAGGACAATAATTCACCCCTCCACTTT
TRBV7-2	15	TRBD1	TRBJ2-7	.	CASSLAPQGAYEQYF	TGTGCCAGCAGCTTAGCGCCCCAGGGGGCCTACGAGCAGTACTTC